These 8 T cell receptor beta chains were sequenced from one sample in a study of T cells in localized non-small cell lung cancer. Only in-frame clones appear in the TCRdb table, and some are missing; sequencing was by immunoSEQ multiplex PCR. The sample lists almost 40,000 clones; about nine tenths were seen once. This specimen consisted of peripheral blood mononuclear cells, obtained before any cancer treatment. These receptor sequences come from a male donor older than 55 with stage II lung adenocarcinoma.

The CDR3 loop is CASSLVGPYNEQFF. Written as DNA, the CDR3 is TGTGCCAGCAGCTTAGTAGGCCCTTACAATGAGCAGTTCTTC. This chain joins TRBV7-2 and TRBJ2-1; no definite D call. CDR1 SGHTA and CDR2 FQGNSA come from the germline V gene. V gave up 1 base and J gave up 4 bases, with 8 bases separating them. The CDR3 spans 14 residues. The whole variable domain, remainder taken from reference TRBV7-2 and TRBJ2-1, is GAGVSQSPSNKVTEKGKDVELRCDPISGHTALYWYRQSLGQGLEFLIYFQGNSAPDKSGLPSDRFSAERTGGSVSTLTIQRTQQEDSAVYLCASSLVGPYNEQFFGPGTRLTVL.

The rearrangement links TRBV10-3 to TRBJ1-1; D gene ambiguous. The V gene's germline CDR1 is ENHRY and CDR2 SYGVKD. The CDR3 totals 13 residues. V shed 0 bases and J shed 11 bases, with 13 bases lying between them. CDR3: CAISESRPNPAFF. In DNA, the CDR3 is TGTGCCATCAGTGAGTCCCGCCCCAACCCTGCTTTCTTT.

This chain connects TRBV20-1 to TRBJ2-5; no definite D call. V gave up 3 bases and J gave up 5 bases, with 7 bases separating them. The CDR3 extends over 11 amino acids. Germline V CDR1 and CDR2: DFQATT, SNEGSKA (reference sequence). CDR3 sequence: CSASLRETQYF. CDR3 nucleotides: TGCAGTGCTAGCCTACGGGAGACCCAGTACTTC.

This clone has more than one count but fewer than ten. The chain links TRBV20-1 to TRBJ1-1; no clear D. This CDR3 is built from 11 residues. The ends were cut back, 7 bases at V and 7 bases at J, with 13 bases in the middle. Germline CDR1 is DFQATT and CDR2 is SNEGSKA (reference sequence). The CDR3 protein is CSVGLGYEAFF. The CDR3 region has the DNA TGCAGTGTGGGGTTGGGGTATGAAGCTTTCTTT.

The J gene is TRBJ2-3, the V gene TRBV14, with 11 bases fitting TRBD2. CDR1 and CDR2 from the germline V gene are SGHDN and FVKESK. V lost 4 bases, J lost 3 bases, and 9 bases stayed unmatched. CDR3 length: 17 residues. In DNA, the CDR3 is TGTGCCAGCAGCCGTGGAACTAGCGGGAGTGGTACAGATACGCAGTATTTT. Its protein is CASSRGTSGSGTDTQYF.

V usage is TRBV7-8 and J usage is TRBJ2-1; the match to TRBD2 covers 12 bases. V lost 4 bases, J lost 2 bases, and 3 bases stayed unmatched. The CDR3 totals 16 residues. Germline V gene sequence: CDR1 SGHVS, CDR2 FQNEAQ. CDR3 amino acids: CASSWTSGDTYNEQFF. The CDR3 nucleotides read TGTGCCAGCAGCTGGACTAGCGGGGATACCTACAATGAGCAGTTCTTC.

The genes are TRBV5-1 and TRBJ2-3, with a weak D call TRBD2 (5 bases). Germline V gives CDR1 SGHRS, CDR2 YFSETQ. CDR3 length: 17 residues. Trimming pared 1 base from V and 2 bases from J, leaving 17 bases between. The CDR3 sequence is CASSLQSGTTDTDTQYF. The CDR3 DNA reads as TGCGCCAGCAGCTTGCAGAGCGGAACCACTGACACAGATACGCAGTATTTT.

The V call is TRBV29-1, the J call TRBJ2-1, with D uncertain. This CDR3 region has 10 residues. The V and J ends lost 4 bases and 8 bases respectively, with 6 bases between them. Germline V lookup: CDR1 SQVTM, CDR2 ANQGSEA. CDR3 in amino acids: CSVGADEQFF. The CDR3 nucleotides are TGCAGCGTTGGGGCGGATGAGCAGTTCTTC.